This T cell receptor (beta chain) was sequenced during a study of blood T cell repertoires in COVID-19. Germline loops: CDR1 LNHDA, CDR2 SQIVND (reference sequence). Trimming pared 5 bases from V and 3 bases from J, leaving 10 bases between. This CDR3 comprises 13 residues. In the authors' methods: Amplified reference gene primers provided the basis for estimating nucleated cell counts. TCRdb's table, derived via immunoSEQ multiplex PCR, lists solely in-frame clones and lacks some. The V and J calls and clone size come from that table; D and trimming were worked out from the DNA. This sample yields tens of thousands of clones, of which over 75% are seen a single time; about 9.8% belongs to the top ten.

Sequenced input: peripheral blood. The sequence derives from a human donor in a cohort sampled during active COVID-19. The rearrangement links TRBV19 to TRBJ2-5; D might be TRBD1 (5 bases). For the CDR3, the DNA is TGTGCCAGTAGTGAGGCAGGGAAAGAGACCCAGTACTTC. Its translation: CASSEAGKETQYF.